This T cell receptor beta chain is drawn from a study of blood T cell repertoires in COVID-19 (dated by TCRdb to 2020 to 2022). Regarding the complete study: Samples from collaborators originated in the United States, Italy and Spain and spanned both the acute and convalescent phases of COVID-19. The material from the prospective study consisted of cDNA or gDNA derived from T cells, B-cell-depleted T cells, or PBMCs. Subjects who had been exposed to COVID-19, were actively infected with it, or had recovered from it provided the deeply sampled blood TCRbeta repertoires that made up the dataset. The repertoires were released in a freely available public database intended as a resource for research on the immune response to SARS-CoV-2. The samples were drawn from the first 160 participants of the ongoing ImmuneRACE study and from 1,254 subjects provided by 6 global collaborators. Nearly every sample came with metadata listing a de-identified subject ID, COVID-19 status, age in years and sex. HLA class I and class II types, where available, came from metadata supplied by the sample provider rather than from assay-based typing. Study-wide findings and limitations: The quantity of clinical and demographic metadata differed by source and by participant and was supplied without curation.

TCRbeta CDR3 regions were amplified from genomic DNA using the immunoSEQ Assay, a bias-controlled multiplex PCR. The source study handled its data this way. Within the assay, amplification of reference gene primers was used to estimate how many nucleated cells each sample contained. Sequence reads were collapsed and filtered to measure the absolute abundance of every unique TCRbeta CDR3 rearrangement. Productive Simpson clonality was computed per sample as the square root of Simpson's diversity index over productive rearrangements. The table was pulled from immuneACCESS by TCRdb, which kept in-frame rearrangements only. Such tables lose some clones; where checked, under half of the loss comes from unresolved V genes, and the rest has no known cause. Clone size and V and J calls were adopted from that table, with D and trimming inferred from the DNA. Across this sample there are roughly 68,000 clones, with 70% to 90% seen only once. The top ten hold approximately 3.5% of the sample.

Participants in the prospective study were enrolled through a virtual design, were aged roughly 18 to 100 years, and lived in approximately 25 United States geographic areas. Cohort assignment in the prospective study relied on participant-reported clinical history from a screening survey and a study questionnaire. In the prospective study, whole blood, serum and a nasopharyngeal or oropharyngeal swab were collected from each participant by mobile phlebotomists. Over a roughly 2-month period, participants in the prospective study had the option of providing additional blood draws and questionnaires. Prospective study blood samples were shipped either frozen or at room temperature before DNA extraction. The junction shows trimming of 6 bases on V and 2 bases on J, and the gene matches do not reach 6 bases of it. CDR1 and CDR2 are drawn from the germline V gene: MDHEN, SYDVKM. Taken from cysteine to phenylalanine, the CDR3 has 14 residues. Solely the CDR3 DNA is kept, with 42 bases framed from the first base.

Notes on this clone: What antigen it recognizes has not been identified. No much larger clone is present one base from it, and per-base qualities are unavailable.

The V and J genes are TRBV28 and TRBJ1-2; the central 7 bases match TRBD1. Sequenced input: PBMCs or T cells enriched from blood (not recorded which). This receptor was taken from a woman between 40 and 55 years old with acute COVID-19. The base sequence is TGTGCCAGCAGATGGATACAGGGGAACTATGGCTACACCTTC. Translated, it gives CASRWIQGNYGYTF.